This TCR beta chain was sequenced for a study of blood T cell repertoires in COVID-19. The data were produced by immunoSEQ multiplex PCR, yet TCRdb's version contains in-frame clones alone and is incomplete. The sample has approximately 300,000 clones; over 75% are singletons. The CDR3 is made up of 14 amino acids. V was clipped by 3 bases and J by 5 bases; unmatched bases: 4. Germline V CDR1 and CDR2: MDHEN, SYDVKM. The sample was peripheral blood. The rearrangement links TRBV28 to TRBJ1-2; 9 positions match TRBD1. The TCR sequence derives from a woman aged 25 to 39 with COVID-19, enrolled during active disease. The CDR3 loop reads CASSLGTGRYGYTF. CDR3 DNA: TGTGCCAGCAGTTTGGGGACAGGGAGGTATGGCTACACCTTC.